This TCR beta chain stems from a study of vaccination effects on CD4 cells after COVID-19. Comments on this clone: Its antigen remains unknown.

This CDR3 contains 14 residues. The V gene's germline CDR1 is MNHEY and CDR2 SVGAGI. Trimming left V 6 bases short and J 7 bases short, with 15 bases between. Here immunoSEQ multiplex PCR was the method, and the copy in TCRdb shows in-frame clones only, minus some. The table includes 40,000 to 55,000 clones, approximately 74% detected once. It was after approximately 10 days of culture that CD4+ T cells were isolated. The specimen was CD4+ T cells from PBMCs cultured without peptide, collected before COVID-19 vaccination. This TCR derives from a human donor who had a prior SARS-CoV-2 infection. The genes are TRBV6-5 and TRBJ1-4; possibly TRBD1 for D (6 bases). CDR3 protein: CASSLDSFSEKLFF. The CDR3 bases are TGTGCCAGCAGCCTGGACAGCTTTAGTGAAAAACTGTTTTTT.